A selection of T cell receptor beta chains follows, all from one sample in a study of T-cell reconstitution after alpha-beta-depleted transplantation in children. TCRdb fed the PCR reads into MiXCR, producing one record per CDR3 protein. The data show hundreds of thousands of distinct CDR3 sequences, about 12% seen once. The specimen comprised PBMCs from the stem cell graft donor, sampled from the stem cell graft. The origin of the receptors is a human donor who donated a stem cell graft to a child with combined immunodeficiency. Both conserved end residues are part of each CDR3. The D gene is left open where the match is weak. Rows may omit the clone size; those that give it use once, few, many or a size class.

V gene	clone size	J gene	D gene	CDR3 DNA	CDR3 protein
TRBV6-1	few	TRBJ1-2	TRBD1	TGTGCCAGCAGGAAGACAGGGTCCTATGGCTACACCTTC	CASRKTGSYGYTF
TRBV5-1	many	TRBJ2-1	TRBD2	TGCGCCAGCAGTTCGCTACTAGCGGGGGGGAGGAATGAGCAGTTCTTC	CASSSLLAGGRNEQFF
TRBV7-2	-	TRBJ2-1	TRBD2	TGTGCCAGCAGCCGAGTTAGCGGGCCGTACAATGAGCAGTTCTTC	CASSRVSGPYNEQFF
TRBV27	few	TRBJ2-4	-	TGTGCCAGCAGTCTAAGGTCAGGGCGGACGACAAGGAACATTCAGTACTTC	CASSLRSGRTTRNIQYF
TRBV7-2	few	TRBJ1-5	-	TGTGCCAGCAGCAGAGGGATGAATAGCAATCAGCCCCAGCATTTT	CASSRGMNSNQPQHF
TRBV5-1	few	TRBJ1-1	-	TGCGCCAGCAGCTTTACAGTGAACACTGAAGCTTTCTTT	CASSFTVNTEAFF
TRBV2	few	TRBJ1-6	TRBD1	TGTGCCAGCAGGATAAACCGACAGGGGAGTTCACCCCTCCACTTT	CASRINRQGSSPLHF
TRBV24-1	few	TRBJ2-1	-	TGTGCCACCAGTGATTTGGGTATTAATGAGCAGTTCTTC	CATSDLGINEQFF
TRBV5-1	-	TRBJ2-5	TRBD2	TGCGCCAGCAGCCAGGGACTAGCGGGAGAAACCCAGTACTTC	CASSQGLAGETQYF
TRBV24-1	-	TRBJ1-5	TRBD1	TGTGCCACCAGTGAGGGGGACAGTCTGAGTCAGCCCCAGCATTTT	CATSEGDSLSQPQHF
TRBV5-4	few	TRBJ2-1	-	TGTGCCAGCAGCTTGAGTAGCCTGGGTATGTACAATGAGCAGTTCTTC	CASSLSSLGMYNEQFF